This T cell receptor (beta chain) was captured by sequencing in a study of PD-1 blockade in classical Hodgkin lymphoma. Study-level findings and limits: Complete responders showed a baseline diversity that resembled the diversity of newly diagnosed patients. Nothing has yet pinned down what causes the repertoire differences, possibly disease activity or prior therapy. Newly diagnosed patients had baseline TCR diversity that was reportedly lower than that of healthy donors. It was CD4+ TCR diversity, not CD8+, that rose significantly by C4D1.

With regard to this clone: What it binds is unknown.

All trial patients relapsed after autologous stem cell transplantation. Germline CDR1 MNHNS, CDR2 SASEGT. Trimming removed 5 bases at V and 5 bases at J, with 18 bases between. The CDR3 contains 15 residues. TCRdb's table, derived via immunoSEQ multiplex PCR, lists solely in-frame clones and lacks some. The sample has around 70,000 clones; 70% to 75% are singletons. The TCR comes from a human donor with classical Hodgkin lymphoma. The V gene is TRBV6-1, the J gene TRBJ1-1; a possible D gene is TRBD1 (6 bases). The material was peripheral blood mononuclear cells (PBMCs), obtained before the second cycle of nivolumab. CDR3 sequence: CASSFRSRGRTEAFF. For the CDR3, the DNA is TGTGCCAGCAGTTTTCGGAGCAGGGGAAGGACTGAAGCTTTCTTT.